The present T cell receptor beta chain was sequenced within a study of response to subunit inactivated influenza vaccine. V was pared by 3 bases and J by 0 bases, with 9 bases of the junction left unmatched. CDR1 and CDR2 from the germline V gene are SGHKS and YYEKEE (reference sequence). This CDR3 region has 18 residues. This clonotype has just a few counts. TCRdb independently ran MiXCR on the RT-PCR reads; one entry per CDR3 protein. The table includes 500,000 to 700,000 distinct CDR3 sequences, 20% to 25% detected once. The sample was also linked to a second study, of T cells expressing NK-cell markers. That study reports: TCR beta cDNA was generated via 5'RACE template switching incorporating UMIs.

Sample: CD4+ T cells sorted from PBMCs, taken approximately 13 days after vaccination. The TCR was taken from a man in his forties or fifties who received an inactivated influenza vaccine. This rearrangement joins TRBV5-5 to TRBJ2-2, with 9 nucleotides matching TRBD1. CDR3 loop: CASSSKITGGTNTGELFF. CDR3 in DNA: TGTGCCAGCAGCTCGAAAATTACAGGGGGCACGAACACCGGGGAGCTGTTTTTT.